One and the same sample provided the 29 T cell receptor beta chains below, sequenced in a study of Tregs in tolerant kidney transplant recipients. Sequenced by immunoSEQ multiplex PCR; TCRdb stores in-frame clones only, minus some. The profile covers under 13,000 clones, with roughly 89% appearing a single time and over 5.5% taken by the ten largest. Antigen specificity for these receptors is unknown. The sequencing used Tregs from blood cultured with allogeneic cells, collected before the transplant. These receptors originate from a human patient who received a combined kidney and bone marrow transplant.

The chain links TRBV7-6 to TRBJ2-7, with 7 bases matching TRBD2. The CDR3 is 17 residues long. Germline-derived CDR1 and CDR2 are SGHVS and FNYEAQ. The V segment lost 5 bases and the J segment 3 bases; nucleotides outside the gene matches: 16. The CDR3 DNA reads TGTGCCAGCAGCACCCCCAGTCCCGGGACTAAGAACTACGAGCAGTACTTC. Translation: CASSTPSPGTKNYEQYF.

The chain is built from TRBV5-1 and TRBJ2-7, with D tentatively TRBD1 (6 bases). The CDR3 contains 13 residues. Germline V gene data show CDR1 as SGHRS and CDR2 as YFSETQ. V dropped 4 bases and J dropped 6 bases, with 14 bases sitting between them. The DNA for the CDR3 is TGCGCCAGCAGCAAAATACAGGGCCCCGAGCAGTACTTC. The encoded protein is CASSKIQGPEQYF.

The rearrangement uses TRBV10-3 and TRBJ2-3; weak D call: TRBD2 (6 bases). V was clipped by 4 bases and J by 1 base, with 15 bases between them. CDR3 length: 16 amino acids. Per the germline V gene, CDR1 is ENHRY and CDR2 is SYGVKD. The DNA of the CDR3 is TGTGCCATCAGTGGCAAAACGCCGGGGGGCACAGATACGCAGTATTTT. It specifies CAISGKTPGGTDTQYF.

V is TRBV9 and J is TRBJ1-1; D unresolved. V lost 6 bases and J lost 0, with 9 bases in between. CDR3 length equals 13 residues. Germline V gene lookup returns CDR1 SGDLS and CDR2 YYNGEE. CDR3 sequence reads: CASTNGLNTEAFF. As DNA, the CDR3 is TGTGCCAGCACGAACGGGCTGAACACTGAAGCTTTCTTT.

The chain links TRBV5-1 to TRBJ2-7; TRBD2 matches at 9 bases. Trimming cost V 1 base and J 3 bases; bases outside gene matches: 8. CDR3 size: 16 residues. Germline V gives CDR1 SGHRS, CDR2 YFSETQ. DNA of the CDR3: TGCGCCAGCAGCTTGTTCGGGACTAGCCCGATCTACGAGCAGTACTTC. It translates to CASSLFGTSPIYEQYF.

This rearrangement joins TRBV4-3 to TRBJ1-6; D remains unclear. This CDR3 is 14 amino acids long. Germline V gene data show CDR1 as LGHNA and CDR2 as YSLEER. The V gene lost 0 bases and the J gene lost 10 bases, with 10 bases spanning the gap. The CDR3 is CASSQEALGSPLHF. The CDR3 DNA follows: TGCGCCAGCAGCCAAGAGGCCCTGGGCTCACCCCTCCACTTT.

The rearrangement joins TRBV28 to TRBJ1-6; the D gene is possibly TRBD1 (5 bases). Trimming took 2 bases from V and 10 from J, leaving 15 bases between them. Germline CDR1 reads MDHEN; CDR2 reads SYDVKM. The CDR3 runs 15 residues. In DNA form, the CDR3 reads TGTGCCAGCAGTTTAGGAAAGGGGATCCGGTCACCCCTCCACTTT. Amino acid sequence: CASSLGKGIRSPLHF.

The chain combines TRBV4-3 with TRBJ1-2; 7 nucleotides match TRBD1. This CDR3 comprises 14 residues. From germline, CDR1 is LGHNA and CDR2 YSLEER. V was pared by 0 bases and J by 8 bases, with 6 bases of the junction left unmatched. DNA of the CDR3: TGCGCCAGCAGCCAAGATTCGAGACAGGGCGGCTACACCTTC. It codes for CASSQDSRQGGYTF.

The CDR3 nucleotides are TGTGCCAGCAGTGAGGCGCAAATATCACCCCTCCACTTT. Its protein is CASSEAQISPLHF. The chain couples TRBV6-1 to TRBJ1-6; unclear D gene. Germline V gene sequence: CDR1 MNHNS, CDR2 SASEGT. The CDR3 spans 13 residues. The V and J ends lost 3 bases and 10 bases respectively, with 10 bases between them.

This chain uses TRBV18 with TRBJ2-1, with 7 nucleotides matching TRBD1. CDR3 length: 13 amino acids. Germline V gives CDR1 KGHSH, CDR2 LQKENI. The V gene end was trimmed by 3 bases and the J gene end by 8 bases; junction bases not matched to a gene: 4. The CDR3 is CASSPNRGDEQFF. The CDR3 DNA follows: TGTGCCAGCTCACCCAACAGGGGCGATGAGCAGTTCTTC.

J is TRBJ1-2 and V is TRBV20-1, with a tentative D call TRBD1 (5 bases). Deletions cut 7 bases from V and 4 bases from J, with 10 bases between. Germline CDR1 reads DFQATT; CDR2 reads SNEGSKA (reference sequence). The CDR3 is made up of 11 amino acids. CDR3 in DNA: TGCAGTGGGACACCATCCTATGGCTACACCTTC. It specifies CSGTPSYGYTF.

The chain links TRBV11-3 to TRBJ2-1; TRBD2 might be the D (6 bases). Germline V lookup: CDR1 SGHNT, CDR2 YENEEA. The length of the CDR3 is 16 residues. V lost 5 bases and J 4 bases, leaving 18 bases between the germline ends. CDR3 DNA: TGTGCCAGCAGCCTTTATTCTAGCCGGGGGTACAATGAGCAGTTCTTC. Translation gives CASSLYSSRGYNEQFF.

The chain uses TRBV19 and TRBJ2-1; D remains ambiguous. V was pared by 1 base and J by 7 bases, with 11 bases between. Germline values: CDR1 LNHDA, CDR2 SQIVND (reference sequence). The CDR3 contains 14 residues. The CDR3 sequence: CASSIGLGRNEQFF. DNA of the CDR3: TGTGCCAGTAGTATAGGTCTAGGAAGGAATGAGCAGTTCTTC.

The chain uses TRBV6-1 and TRBJ1-4, with 10 nucleotides matching TRBD1. The CDR3 consists of 15 residues. CDR1 and CDR2 (germline): MNHNS, SASEGT. The V gene end was trimmed by 6 bases and the J gene end by 1 base; junction bases not matched to a gene: 2. The CDR3 DNA reads TGTGCCAGCAGGGACAGGGGGTTAACTAATGAAAAACTGTTTTTT. Amino acids: CASRDRGLTNEKLFF.

This CDR3 reads CSVGVVYEQYF. For the CDR3, the DNA is TGCAGCGTTGGGGTAGTCTACGAGCAGTACTTC. The chain links TRBV29-1 to TRBJ2-7; no reliable D call. The CDR3 is 11 residues long. Trimming took off 4 bases at V and 3 bases at J, with 7 bases between the two ends. CDR1 and CDR2 (germline): SQVTM, ANQGSEA.

V is TRBV6-5 and J is TRBJ2-7, with D hard to call. The germline gives CDR1 MNHEY, CDR2 SVGAGI. With 6 bases removed from V and 1 base from J, the gap between germline ends came to 13 bases. CDR3 size: 14 residues. CDR3 loop: CASSPPPVSYEQYF. The CDR3 DNA follows: TGTGCCAGCAGCCCACCTCCAGTTTCCTACGAGCAGTACTTC.

The chain joins TRBV6-4 to TRBJ2-7; D is perhaps TRBD1 (5 bases). The CDR3 runs to 15 residues. Germline V gene lookup returns CDR1 MRHNA and CDR2 SNTAGT. V was cut by 3 bases and J by 5 bases, with 17 bases left in between. The chain's CDR3 is CASSDGSGRRDEQYF. The CDR3 DNA sequence: TGTGCCAGCAGTGATGGGTCAGGGCGAAGGGACGAGCAGTACTTC.

The rearrangement joins TRBV23-1 to TRBJ2-7; D uncertain. TRBV23-1 is marked as an open reading frame, function uncertain. This CDR3 comprises 12 residues. V gave up 0 bases and J gave up 7 bases, with 7 bases separating them. CDR3: CASSQSKEEQYF. DNA for the CDR3: TGCGCCAGCAGTCAATCTAAGGAGGAGCAGTACTTC.

J is TRBJ1-5 and V is TRBV19; D is undetermined. CDR1 and CDR2 from the germline V gene are LNHDA and SQIVND (reference sequence). CDR3 length equals 15 residues. V was shortened by 7 bases and J by 0 bases, with 13 bases between the two germline ends. CDR3 bases: TGTGCCAGTATTACCCCAGGTTATAGCAATCAGCCCCAGCATTTT. Protein sequence: CASITPGYSNQPQHF.

The chain employs TRBV19 and TRBJ1-6; D ambiguous. CDR3 length: 13 residues. V lost 5 bases, J lost 6 bases, and 8 bases lay in between. Germline V CDR1 and CDR2: LNHDA, SQIVND (reference sequence). CDR3 amino acids: CASSGRFNSPLHF. CDR3 coding DNA: TGTGCCAGTAGTGGACGGTTTAATTCACCCCTCCACTTT.

V gene TRBV7-3 combines with J gene TRBJ2-7; 9 positions match TRBD1. This CDR3 is 16 amino acids long. Trimming at V came to 5 bases and at J to 5 bases, leaving 13 bases not matched to a gene. CDR1 is SGHTA and CDR2 is FQGTGA in the germline V gene. The CDR3 sequence is CASSPGPGQGINEQYF. CDR3 sequence (DNA): TGTGCCAGCAGCCCGGGCCCGGGACAGGGAATTAACGAGCAGTACTTC.

This clone occurred once. This chain connects TRBV19 to TRBJ1-5; 7 positions agree with TRBD1. CDR1 is LNHDA and CDR2 is SQIVND in the germline V gene (reference sequence). V trimming: 2 bases; J trimming: 5 bases; junction bases outside the gene matches: 9. The CDR3 has 16 residues. The DNA of the CDR3 is TGTGCCAGTAGTATACACGGACAGGTGGCCTATCAGCCCCAGCATTTT. Protein product: CASSIHGQVAYQPQHF.

V gene TRBV19 combines with J gene TRBJ1-2; TRBD1 matches 8 bases. With V trimmed by 4 bases and J by 3 bases, 13 bases remained unmatched. The length of the CDR3 is 17 residues. Germline-derived CDR1 and CDR2 are LNHDA and SQIVND (reference sequence). In DNA, the CDR3 is TGTGCCAGTAGTAGGACAGGGTTACAGTTTATCGACTATGGCTACACCTTC. Translating it yields CASSRTGLQFIDYGYTF.

The rearrangement joins TRBV5-4 to TRBJ1-1; 10 nucleotides agree with TRBD1. Germline V lookup: CDR1 SGHNT, CDR2 YYREEE (reference sequence). J gave up 4 bases and V 2 bases, and 5 bases lay outside the gene matches. This CDR3 has 15 residues. As DNA, the CDR3 is TGTGCCAGCAGCTTCCGGGACAGGGGTAGCACTGAAGCTTTCTTT. Its protein product is CASSFRDRGSTEAFF.

V usage is TRBV7-2 and J usage is TRBJ2-3; D may be TRBD2 (5 bases). Per germline, CDR1 SGHTA and CDR2 FQGNSA. CDR3 length: 17 residues. With 6 bases removed from V and 1 base from J, the gap between germline ends came to 20 bases. The DNA for the CDR3 is TGTGCCAGCAGTCTAGGGAGAGGCGGACCTCGCACAGATACGCAGTATTTT. Residues: CASSLGRGGPRTDTQYF.

The chain employs TRBV5-1 and TRBJ1-1; tentative D call: TRBD1 (6 bases). Per germline, CDR1 SGHRS and CDR2 YFSETQ. This CDR3 comprises 16 residues. V shed 5 bases and J shed 0 bases, with 17 bases lying between them. The CDR3 DNA reads as TGCGCCAGCAGTCGCTCGGCAGGGGACTTGAACACTGAAGCTTTCTTT. Residues: CASSRSAGDLNTEAFF.

This chain joins TRBV7-2 and TRBJ2-2; the D gene is possibly TRBD2 (5 bases). With 5 bases removed from V and 7 bases from J, the gap between germline ends came to 17 bases. The CDR3 is made up of 15 amino acids. Germline values: CDR1 SGHTA, CDR2 FQGNSA. For the CDR3, the DNA is TGTGCCAGCAGCCAGCGAATGGGCGCGGGCGGGGAGCTGTTTTTT. This gives the protein CASSQRMGAGGELFF.

The chain couples TRBV30 to TRBJ2-3; D possibly corresponds to TRBD2 (5 bases). Trimming stripped 5 bases from V and 2 bases from J, with 14 bases between. Germline-derived CDR1 and CDR2 are GTSNPN and SVGIG (reference sequence). This CDR3 comprises 14 residues. Written as DNA, the CDR3 is TGTGCCTGGCAACTAGGTGGAGTCACAGATACGCAGTATTTT. Translating it yields CAWQLGGVTDTQYF.

The V gene is TRBV18, the J gene TRBJ1-1; 7 bases agree with TRBD1. The V segment lost 5 bases and the J segment 0 bases; nucleotides outside the gene matches: 6. The CDR3 runs 15 residues. The V gene's germline CDR1 is KGHSH and CDR2 LQKENI. The DNA of the CDR3 is TGTGCCAGCTCATTGGGACAGCTCATGAACACTGAAGCTTTCTTT. It specifies CASSLGQLMNTEAFF.